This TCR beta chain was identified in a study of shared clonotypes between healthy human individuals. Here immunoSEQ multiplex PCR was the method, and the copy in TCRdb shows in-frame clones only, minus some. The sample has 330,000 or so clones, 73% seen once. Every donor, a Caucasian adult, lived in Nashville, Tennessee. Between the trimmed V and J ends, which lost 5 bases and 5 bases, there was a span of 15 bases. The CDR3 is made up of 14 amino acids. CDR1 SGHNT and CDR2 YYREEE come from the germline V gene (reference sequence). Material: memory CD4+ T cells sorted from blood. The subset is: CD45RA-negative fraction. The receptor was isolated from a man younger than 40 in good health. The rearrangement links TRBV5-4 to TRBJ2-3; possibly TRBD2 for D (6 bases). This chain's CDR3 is CASRLTGGKDTQYF. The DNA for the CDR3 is TGTGCCAGCAGACTGACTGGCGGGAAAGATACGCAGTATTTT.